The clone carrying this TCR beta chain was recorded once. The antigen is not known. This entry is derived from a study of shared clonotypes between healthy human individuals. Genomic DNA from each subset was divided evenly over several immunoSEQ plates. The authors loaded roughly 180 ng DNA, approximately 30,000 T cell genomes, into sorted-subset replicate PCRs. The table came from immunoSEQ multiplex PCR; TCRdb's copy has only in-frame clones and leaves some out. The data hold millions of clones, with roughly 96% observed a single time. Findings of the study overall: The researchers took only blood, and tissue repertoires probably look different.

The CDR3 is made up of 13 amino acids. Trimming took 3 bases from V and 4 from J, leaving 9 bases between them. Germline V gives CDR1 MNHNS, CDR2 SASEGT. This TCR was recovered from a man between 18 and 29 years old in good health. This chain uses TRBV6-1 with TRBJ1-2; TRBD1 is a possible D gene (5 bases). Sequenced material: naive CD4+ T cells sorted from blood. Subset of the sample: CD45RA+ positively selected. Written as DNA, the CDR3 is TGTGCCAGCAGTGAGGAGGGGCTCTATGGCTACACCTTC. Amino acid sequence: CASSEEGLYGYTF.